Shown below are 19 T cell receptor beta chains from a single sample sequenced in a study of CD8+ T cells in alopecia areata. RNA extraction was followed by reverse transcription into cDNA, which acted as the sequencing template. Produced via immunoSEQ multiplex PCR; TCRdb's table is partial and in-frame only. The sample lists around 210,000 clones, about 56% seen once, with nearly 5% in the top ten. The sample comprised CD8+ T cells sorted from blood. The receptor set was obtained from a human donor in good health.

The rearrangement links TRBV7-2 to TRBJ2-1; TRBD2 aligns across 9 bases. Unmatched junction bases numbered 11, after V lost 3 bases and J lost 8 bases. Per germline, CDR1 SGHTA and CDR2 FQGNSA. The CDR3 runs 16 residues. CDR3 DNA sequence: TGTGCCAGCAGCTTTCCGTCGCGGGGGGGCTGGGATGAGCAGTTCTTC. Translating it yields CASSFPSRGGWDEQFF.

V and J are TRBV2 and TRBJ2-5, with 7 bases identical to TRBD2. Germline trimming cut 5 bases from V and 2 bases from J; bases unmatched to any gene: 2. The CDR3 runs 13 residues. Germline CDR1 reads SNHLY; CDR2 reads FYNNEI. The CDR3 protein is CASSRGVQETQYF. For the CDR3, the DNA is TGTGCCAGCAGTCGGGGGGTTCAAGAGACCCAGTACTTC.

CDR3 in amino acids: CASSQDLGRTEDTEAFF. The CDR3 coding sequence is TGCGCCAGCAGCCAAGATCTGGGGAGGACCGAGGACACTGAAGCTTTCTTT. V and J are TRBV4-1 and TRBJ1-1; no clear D. Germline V gene lookup returns CDR1 MGHRA and CDR2 YSYEKL. Trimming shortened V by 0 bases and J by 3 bases, and 17 bases separated the two germline ends. This CDR3 has 17 amino acids.

This clone showed up just a few times. V is TRBV5-1 and J is TRBJ2-2; D not resolved. Germline V lookup: CDR1 SGHRS, CDR2 YFSETQ. The CDR3 has 14 residues. Trimming removed 1 base at V and 6 bases at J, with 10 bases between. CDR3 coding DNA: TGCGCCAGCAGCTTGATGTGGTTTTCCGGGGAGCTGTTTTTT. This codes for CASSLMWFSGELFF.

The J gene is TRBJ1-5, the V gene TRBV27; D is unclear. The CDR3 is 14 amino acids. CDR1 and CDR2 from the germline V gene are MNHEY and SMNVEV (reference sequence). The V and J ends lost 0 bases and 5 bases respectively, with 8 bases between them. CDR3 coding DNA: TGTGCCAGCAGTTTATCGACAACATATCAGCCCCAGCATTTT. This translates into CASSLSTTYQPQHF.

This clone appeared a single time. The chain has TRBV5-1 and TRBJ2-7; possible D gene TRBD1, 6 bases. There are 14 residues in the CDR3. Per germline, CDR1 SGHRS and CDR2 YFSETQ. The V end lost 2 bases, the J end lost 2 bases, and 11 bases lay between the germline ends. CDR3 sequence: CASSFSQGTYEQYF. The CDR3 nucleotides are TGCGCCAGCAGCTTTTCACAGGGAACCTACGAGCAGTACTTC.

The V gene is TRBV11-1, the J gene TRBJ2-7; D gene ambiguous. Germline loops: CDR1 SGHAT, CDR2 FQDESV (reference sequence). V was shortened by 4 bases and J by 3 bases, with 4 bases between the two germline ends. The CDR3 spans 11 residues. DNA for the CDR3: TGTGCCAGCAGCTACCTCTACGAGCAGTACTTC. Protein product: CASSYLYEQYF.

As to this clone: At the DNA level, this CDR3 is encoded by other sequences in the same sample as well. The rearrangement joins TRBV2 to TRBJ1-2; D unresolved. This CDR3 contains 13 residues. V gave up 3 bases and J gave up 0 bases, with 5 bases separating them. Germline CDR1 and CDR2: SNHLY and FYNNEI. The CDR3 DNA reads TGTGCCAGCAGTGAGAGAACTAACTATGGCTACACCTTC. This encodes CASSERTNYGYTF.

V and J are TRBV7-8 and TRBJ2-6; D is undetermined. Germline CDR1 is SGHVS and CDR2 is FQNEAQ. CDR3 length: 13 amino acids. V lost 6 bases and J 4 bases, leaving 7 bases between the germline ends. CDR3 nucleotides: TGTGCCAGCAGTCATTCCGGGGCCAACGTCCTGACTTTC. This encodes CASSHSGANVLTF.

The chain couples TRBV25-1 to TRBJ2-1; 7 bases align to TRBD1. This CDR3 has 16 amino acids. After removal of 2 bases from V and 4 bases from J, the junction contained 8 bases not matched to a gene. Germline-derived CDR1 and CDR2 are MGHDK and SYGVNS. The CDR3 coding sequence is TGTGCCAGCAGTGAAAAAGGGGGACAGCCTTACAATGAGCAGTTCTTC. It specifies CASSEKGGQPYNEQFF.

The chain links TRBV7-7 to TRBJ2-1, with TRBD1 identical over 7 bases. CDR3 size: 16 residues. Germline V gene data show CDR1 as SSHAT and CDR2 as FNYEAQ (reference sequence). Trimming took 1 base from V and 2 from J; bases not matched to a gene: 5. The CDR3 protein is CASSLVGTETYNEQFF. As DNA, the CDR3 is TGTGCCAGCAGCTTAGTCGGGACAGAAACCTACAATGAGCAGTTCTTC.

The V call is TRBV2, the J call TRBJ2-5, with 12 bases aligning to TRBD2. Unmatched junction bases numbered 3, after V lost 5 bases and J lost 2 bases. Germline loops: CDR1 SNHLY, CDR2 FYNNEI. This CDR3 contains 15 residues. The CDR3: CASSFGLAGQETQYF. For the CDR3, the DNA is TGTGCCAGCAGTTTTGGACTAGCGGGGCAAGAGACCCAGTACTTC.

This chain links TRBV29-1 with TRBJ1-2; 7 positions agree with TRBD1. Per germline, CDR1 SQVTM and CDR2 ANQGSEA. This CDR3 has 11 amino acids. V gave up 7 bases and J gave up 8 bases; unmatched junction bases: 7. CDR3 in amino acids: CSDDRVAGYTF. The CDR3 DNA follows: TGCAGCGACGACAGGGTGGCGGGCTACACCTTC.

This clone was seen a few times. The chain joins TRBV5-1 to TRBJ1-5, with a tentative D call TRBD1 (5 bases). Germline V gene data show CDR1 as SGHRS and CDR2 as YFSETQ. V lost 3 bases to trimming and J lost 1 base, with 11 bases between them. The CDR3 consists of 15 residues. The CDR3 DNA reads TGCGCCAGCAGCTCGGCGGGACGGAGCAATCAGCCCCAGCATTTT. Protein sequence: CASSSAGRSNQPQHF.

The chain is built from TRBV30 and TRBJ2-1; the match to TRBD2 covers 9 bases. V was pared by 3 bases and J by 9 bases, with 12 bases of the junction left unmatched. This CDR3 has 15 amino acids. Germline assignment: CDR1 GTSNPN and CDR2 SVGIG (reference sequence). CDR3 residues: CAWSFTAGGEGEQFF. For the CDR3, the DNA is TGTGCCTGGAGCTTTACAGCGGGGGGTGAGGGTGAGCAGTTCTTC.

V usage is TRBV2 and J usage is TRBJ1-1; the D is unclear. The CDR3 totals 15 residues. The germline V gene encodes CDR1 SNHLY and CDR2 FYNNEI. V lost 2 bases to trimming and J lost 3 bases, with 13 bases between them. CDR3 amino acids: CASSENGNFDTEAFF. For the CDR3, the DNA is TGTGCCAGCAGTGAAAACGGGAATTTTGACACTGAAGCTTTCTTT.

The chain links TRBV25-1 to TRBJ2-7; the D gene could be TRBD1 or TRBD2 (5 bases each). The germline V gene encodes CDR1 MGHDK and CDR2 SYGVNS. V was pared by 5 bases and J by 4 bases, with 15 bases between. The CDR3 covers 14 residues. The CDR3 DNA sequence: TGTGCCAGCAGTTCCGGGACGGAACTTTACGAGCAGTACTTC. Its protein product is CASSSGTELYEQYF.

Turning to this clone: At one boundary the junction diverges from the germline segment, which might be a read error. The genes are TRBV6-5 and TRBJ2-1, with 9 bases identical to TRBD1. Germline V gene sequence: CDR1 MNHEY, CDR2 SVGAGI. This CDR3 contains 15 residues. In nucleotides, the CDR3 is TGTGCCAGCACTTACTTCGGGACAGGGTCCCGCGAGCAGTTCTTC. Its protein is CASTYFGTGSREQFF.

Ten or more counts support this clone. The chain has TRBV5-1 and TRBJ2-3; D remains ambiguous. The germline V and J ends were trimmed by 0 bases and 4 bases, with 12 bases remaining between them. The germline V gene has CDR1 SGHRS and CDR2 YFSETQ. The CDR3 sequence is 15 residues long. CDR3 DNA sequence: TGCGCCAGCAGCTTGGAGGGCGAACCCGCAGATACGCAGTATTTT. As protein: CASSLEGEPADTQYF. The full variable domain, its missing parts supplied by reference TRBV5-1 and TRBJ2-3, is KAGVTQTPRYLIKTRGQQVTLSCSPISGHRSVSWYQQTPGQGLQFLFEYFSETQRNKGNFPGRFSGRQFSNSRSEMNVSTLELGDSALYLCASSLEGEPADTQYFGPGTRLTVL.